These T cell receptor beta chains were read from a single sample in a study of CD8 T cells in Susac syndrome. TCRdb re-called the immunoSEQ multiplex PCR reads with MiXCR, one entry per CDR3 protein. Of hundreds of thousands of distinct CDR3 sequences listed, roughly 93% are singletons. Specimen: CD4+ T cells from PBMCs. These receptor sequences come from a human donor with multiple sclerosis. CDR3s include the opening cysteine and the closing phenylalanine or tryptophan. D genes are given only for firm matches. Clone size is shown for a subset of rows, as once, few, many or a class of expanded clone.

cdr3_nt,cdr3_aa,v_call,d_call,j_call,clone_size
TGCGCCAGCAGCCAAGATGGGAGTCGGAATAATGAAAAACTGTTTTTT,CASSQDGSRNNEKLFF,TRBV4-1,-,TRBJ1-4,-
TGCAGCGTTGCCCGCGTTCTAAATGAGCAGTTCTTC,CSVARVLNEQFF,TRBV29-1,-,TRBJ2-1,-
TGTGCCAGCAGCTTGGGACAGGTCACCTACAATGAGCAGTTCTTC,CASSLGQVTYNEQFF,TRBV5-4,-,TRBJ2-1,-
TGTGCCACCAGTGATTCGGGACTACCACAAGAGACCCAGTACTTC,CATSDSGLPQETQYF,TRBV24-1,TRBD2,TRBJ2-5,-
TGCGCCAGCAGCCAAGTAGTTGCGACGCGGCCCGGGGAGCTGTTTTTT,CASSQVVATRPGELFF,TRBV4-1,-,TRBJ2-2,-
TGTGCCTGGAGTCGTAGGTCAGGGGCGTACAATGAGCAGTTCTTC,CAWSRRSGAYNEQFF,TRBV30,-,TRBJ2-1,-
TGTGCCAGCAGCGCCCAGACTAGGGGAGAGACCCAGTACTTC,CASSAQTRGETQYF,TRBV9,-,TRBJ2-5,-
TGTGCCAGCAGCTGGACAGCCAGCTCTGGGGCCAACGTCCTGACTTTC,CASSWTASSGANVLTF,TRBV12-3/TRBV12-4,-,TRBJ2-6,-
TGTGCCAGCAGCTTTCGGCGGACAGGGGGAGGGTATGGCTACACCTTC,CASSFRRTGGGYGYTF,TRBV28,TRBD1,TRBJ1-2,once
TGTGCCTGGAGTACAACAGGTTATAATTCACCCCTCCACTTT,CAWSTTGYNSPLHF,TRBV30,-,TRBJ1-6,-
TGCAGCGTTGAAAAAAGCGGGGGGGCGGGAGGAGAGACCCAGTACTTC,CSVEKSGGAGGETQYF,TRBV29-1,TRBD2,TRBJ2-5,-
TGTGCCAGCAGTACCGGGACTAGTGTAGCAGATACGCAGTATTTT,CASSTGTSVADTQYF,TRBV5-4,TRBD2,TRBJ2-3,-
TGCGCCAGCAGCACGGACGGTGCAACTAATGAAAAACTGTTTTTT,CASSTDGATNEKLFF,TRBV5-1,-,TRBJ1-4,-
TGTGCCAGCAAAAGAAGGGTGACTAGCGTCACCCATGGCACAGATACGCAGTATTTT,CASKRRVTSVTHGTDTQYF,TRBV2,TRBD2,TRBJ2-3,-
TGTGCCAGCAGTTACGACATTTCACCCCTCCACTTT,CASSYDISPLHF,TRBV6-2/TRBV6-3,-,TRBJ1-6,-
TGCAGCGTTACAGGGACAGGGAACTACGAGCAGTACTTC,CSVTGTGNYEQYF,TRBV29-1,TRBD1,TRBJ2-7,-
TGTGCCAGTAGTCCGGGACAGGGGGCCAAAAACATTCAGTACTTC,CASSPGQGAKNIQYF,TRBV19,TRBD1,TRBJ2-4,-
TGTGCCAGCAGCTTGGGGACGGGACCACAAGAGACCCAGTACTTC,CASSLGTGPQETQYF,TRBV7-8,-,TRBJ2-5,-
TGTGCCACCAGTTTCCGGGACAGAGATCAGCCCCAGCATTTT,CATSFRDRDQPQHF,TRBV24-1,TRBD1,TRBJ1-5,-
TGTGCCAGCAGACCTGACAGGGGGCGGGACACTGAAGCTTTCTTT,CASRPDRGRDTEAFF,TRBV28,TRBD1,TRBJ1-1,-
TGCAGCGTCCGAGAGAGGAGACATATTCTTTCCGCGCAGTACTTC,CSVRERRHILSAQYF,TRBV29-1,-,TRBJ2-7,-
TGCAGTGCCCCGGGACAGGGGCGTAGCGAGCAGTACTTC,CSAPGQGRSEQYF,TRBV20-1,TRBD1,TRBJ2-7,-
TGTGCCAGCAGCCACTCAGAGGCAGATACGCAGTATTTT,CASSHSEADTQYF,TRBV3-1,-,TRBJ2-3,once
TGTGCCAGCAGTGACCAGATCCGGGACAGGAATGAGCAGTTCTTC,CASSDQIRDRNEQFF,TRBV2,TRBD1,TRBJ2-1,-
TGTGCCAGCAGTTACGGAGCAGGACGTACCTTTTTCTTT,CASSYGAGRTFFF,TRBV6-5,-,TRBJ1-1,-
TGTGCCAGCAGCCCGTGGACTAGCGGGAGGGCCGGGGAGCTGTTTTTT,CASSPWTSGRAGELFF,TRBV7-3,TRBD2,TRBJ2-2,-
TGCAGCGTAGCCGGACCAGAGGGCTATGGCTACACCTTC,CSVAGPEGYGYTF,TRBV29-1,-,TRBJ1-2,-
TGTGCCTGGAGTATCTCTGTCACCGGGGAGCTGTTTTTT,CAWSISVTGELFF,TRBV30,-,TRBJ2-2,-
TGTGCCAGCAGTGAAGTCCGGGTTCAAAGGGGCTACACCTTC,CASSEVRVQRGYTF,TRBV6-1,-,TRBJ1-2,-
TGTGCCAGCAGTCCGACAGACAATGAGCAGTTCTTC,CASSPTDNEQFF,TRBV7-8,-,TRBJ2-1,-
TGTGCCAGCAGCAACGCCGTCCGGGCCCCCCCAGAAGCTTTCTTT,CASSNAVRAPPEAFF,TRBV11-1,-,TRBJ1-1,-
TGTGCCAGCAGCTTAAACTCTGACAGGGGTAATTCACCCCTCCACTTT,CASSLNSDRGNSPLHF,TRBV7-8,TRBD1,TRBJ1-6,-
TGTGCCAGCAGTGCCCGGGACGGACGTTTCCAGCCCCAGCATTTT,CASSARDGRFQPQHF,TRBV27,-,TRBJ1-5,once
TGTGCCAGCAGCTTCCGGGGGGCTCTTTACAATGAGCAGTTCTTC,CASSFRGALYNEQFF,TRBV5-4,-,TRBJ2-1,-
TGTGCCAGCAGCGTAGATATCCCGCAGGGGGTTTTGACTGAAGCTTTCTTT,CASSVDIPQGVLTEAFF,TRBV9,TRBD1,TRBJ1-1,once
TGTGCCAGCAGCTTTACAGTCTACGAGCAGTACTTC,CASSFTVYEQYF,TRBV5-6,-,TRBJ2-7,-
TGCAGTGCTTCACCCGGGACAGCCACAGATACGCAGTATTTT,CSASPGTATDTQYF,TRBV20-1,TRBD1,TRBJ2-3,-
TGTGCCATCAGTGAGTCCGGACTGAAAACCTACGAGCAGTACTTC,CAISESGLKTYEQYF,TRBV10-3,-,TRBJ2-7,-
TGTGCCACCAGCAGAGACTTGGGAACCTACAATGAGCAGTTCTTC,CATSRDLGTYNEQFF,TRBV15,-,TRBJ2-1,-
TGTGCCAGCAGTGATACCAGCAATGAGCAGTTCTTC,CASSDTSNEQFF,TRBV2,-,TRBJ2-1,-
TGCAGTGCTAGAGCAGGACAGGGCGACGGAAACACCATATATTTT,CSARAGQGDGNTIYF,TRBV20-1,TRBD1,TRBJ1-3,-
TGTGCCTGGGCTTGGACTGGGGACACTGAAGCTTTCTTT,CAWAWTGDTEAFF,TRBV30,-,TRBJ1-1,-
TGCAGTGCTAGAGATCCCGGACAGGGGGAAGCTAACTATGGCTACACCTTC,CSARDPGQGEANYGYTF,TRBV20-1,TRBD1,TRBJ1-2,-
TGTGCCAGCAGCTTAGCACTAGCGGTCTCAGATACGCAGTATTTT,CASSLALAVSDTQYF,TRBV7-8,TRBD2,TRBJ2-3,-
TGCAGTGCCGGGACGGCGGTGGAGACCCAGTACTTC,CSAGTAVETQYF,TRBV20-1,-,TRBJ2-5,-
TGCAGCGTAAGGACAGGGATTGAAAAACTGTTTTTT,CSVRTGIEKLFF,TRBV29-1,TRBD1,TRBJ1-4,-